Here is one T cell receptor beta chain with its context. V was trimmed by 2 bases and J by 7 bases, leaving 14 bases between them. The CDR3 covers 15 residues. Germline V gives CDR1 MNHNS, CDR2 SASEGT. This sample is drawn from a study of blood T cell repertoires in COVID-19. Whole-study context: The United States, Italy and Spain were the sources of the acute and convalescent COVID-19 samples.

In the study's own analysis: Reference gene primers were amplified, and this amplification served to estimate nucleated cell counts. Method: immunoSEQ multiplex PCR; TCRdb's copy keeps in-frame clones and lacks some. V, J and clone size reflect that table, while D and trimming were determined from the DNA. The sample shows 95,000 to 110,000 clones, about 90% of them seen only once. Sequencing input: peripheral blood. The J gene is TRBJ1-4, the V gene TRBV6-1; D remains unclear. The TCR sequence derives from a woman aged 55-70 years with acute or convalescent COVID-19. CDR3: CASSERFPAGEKLFF. The CDR3 nucleotides read TGTGCCAGCAGTGAAAGATTCCCGGCGGGTGAAAAACTGTTTTTT.